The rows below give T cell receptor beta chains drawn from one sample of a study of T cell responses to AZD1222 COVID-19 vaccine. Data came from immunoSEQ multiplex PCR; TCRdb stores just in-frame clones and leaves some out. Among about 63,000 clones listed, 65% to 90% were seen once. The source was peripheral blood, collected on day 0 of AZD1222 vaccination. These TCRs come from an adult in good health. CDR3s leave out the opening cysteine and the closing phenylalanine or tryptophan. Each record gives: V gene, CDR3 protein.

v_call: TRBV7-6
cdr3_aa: ASSPDRGRLETQY

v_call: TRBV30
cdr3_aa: AWSVRTEGLQPQH

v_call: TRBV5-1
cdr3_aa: ASSLGGGGDSNQPQH

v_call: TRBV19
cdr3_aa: ASRKFRLDQPQH

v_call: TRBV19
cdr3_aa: ASTLDRSSGNTIY

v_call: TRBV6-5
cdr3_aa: ASSYPGTGQETQY

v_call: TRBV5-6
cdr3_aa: ASSMGQVSN

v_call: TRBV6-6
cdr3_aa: ASGYRGQLQPQH

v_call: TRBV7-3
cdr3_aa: ASSLDPGSGNTIY

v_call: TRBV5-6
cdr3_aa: ASSLGQRFTDTQY

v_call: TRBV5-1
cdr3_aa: ASSPGAQGQETQY

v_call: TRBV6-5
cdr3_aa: ALQVNTEAF

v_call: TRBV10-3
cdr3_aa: AISSNSNEQF

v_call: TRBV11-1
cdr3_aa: ASSLSRGRRNTEAF

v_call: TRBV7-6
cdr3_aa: ASSLSLTGHSSGNTIY

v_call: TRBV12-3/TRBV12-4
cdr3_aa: ASTLGGNTIY

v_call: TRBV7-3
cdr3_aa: ASSQPPLETQY

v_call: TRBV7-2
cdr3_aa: ASSVTGGNTGELF

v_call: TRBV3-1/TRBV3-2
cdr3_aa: ASSRAGTASGANVLT

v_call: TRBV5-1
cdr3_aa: ASSPGQRIEQF

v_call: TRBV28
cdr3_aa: ASSLGPQGLAKNIQY

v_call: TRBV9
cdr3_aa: ASSVALAAHNEQF

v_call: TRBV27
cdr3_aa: ASSLFYSGRLSTNEKLF

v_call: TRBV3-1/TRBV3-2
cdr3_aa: ASSQDSSSSYEQY

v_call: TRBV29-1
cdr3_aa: SVDPGGANTGELF

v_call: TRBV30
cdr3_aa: AWQTSGGAEETQY

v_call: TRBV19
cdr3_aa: ASSLYTWRGAQRTEAF

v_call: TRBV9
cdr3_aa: ASSVVGSGELGETQY

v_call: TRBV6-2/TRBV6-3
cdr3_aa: ASSSHPRRGGDYGYT

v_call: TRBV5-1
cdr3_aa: ASSLPRADTQY

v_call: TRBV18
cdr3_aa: ASSATEGLLNTEAF

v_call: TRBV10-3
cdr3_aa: AISESSGSPLH

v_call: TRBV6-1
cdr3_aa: ASSEARTNTEAF

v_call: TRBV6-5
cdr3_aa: ASRIQQAWDEQF

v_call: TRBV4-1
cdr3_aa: ASSQERLRGGYT

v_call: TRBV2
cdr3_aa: ASSAGFFNYMNTEAF

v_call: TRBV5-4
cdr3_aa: ASSLGGGSGNTIY

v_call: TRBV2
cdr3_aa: ASTAISGNTIY

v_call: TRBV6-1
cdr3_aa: ASSELVAGGSGANVLT

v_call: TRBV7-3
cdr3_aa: ASSYGQGPSNEQF

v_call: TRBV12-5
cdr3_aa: ASGTQGFEQY

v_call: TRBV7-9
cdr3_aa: ASSLPGGGYT

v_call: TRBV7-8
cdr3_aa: ASSSLGGNYGYT

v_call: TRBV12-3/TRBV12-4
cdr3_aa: ASSPQQGHGYT

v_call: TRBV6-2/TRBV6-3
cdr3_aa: ASSRPGSGQPQH

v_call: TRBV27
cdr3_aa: ASSLQDSSYEQY